Listed below are T cell receptor beta chains from one sample, sequenced in a study of sequential checkpoint blockade in melanoma. Profiled with immunoSEQ multiplex PCR; TCRdb holds only in-frame clones, not every one. In the table there are around 12,000 clones, roughly 69% of which are singletons. The material sequenced was CD8+ T cells sorted from blood (inferred from file names), taken from a patient given nivolumab and ipilimumab in sequence. The receptors come from a human donor with melanoma. CDR3s include the opening cysteine and the closing phenylalanine or tryptophan. A D gene is named only where the DNA matches it firmly. Clone size appears in some rows only: once, few, many, or a class for an expanded clone.

d_call	j_call	v_call	clone_size	cdr3_nt	cdr3_aa
TRBD1	TRBJ1-2	TRBV7-2	few	TGTGCCAGCAGCCTAGGACAGGGCCTAAGTAGCCTTACATATGGCTACACCTTC	CASSLGQGLSSLTYGYTF
.	TRBJ2-5	TRBV7-9	.	TGTGCCAGCAGCACCTTGAGTGCCCAAGAGACCCAGTACTTC	CASSTLSAQETQYF
TRBD1	TRBJ2-7	TRBV6-6	.	TGTGCCAGCAGTTACTCCGGGGGACAGGTCACCTACGAGCAGTACTTC	CASSYSGGQVTYEQYF
TRBD1	TRBJ2-1	TRBV7-9	.	TGTGCCAGCAGCTTCCCTCTCGGGACAGGGGCCTACAATGAGCAGTTCTTC	CASSFPLGTGAYNEQFF
.	TRBJ2-5	TRBV25-1	few	TGTGCCAGCAGTGATTCGCGCCAAAACGAAGAGACCCAGTACTTC	CASSDSRQNEETQYF
TRBD1	TRBJ2-7	TRBV28	.	TGTGCCAGCAGCTCGGGACAGAGCTCCTACGAGCAGTACTTC	CASSSGQSSYEQYF
.	TRBJ2-7	TRBV19	.	TGTGCCAGTAGTATAGGTGGTACAGTATACGAGCAGTACTTC	CASSIGGTVYEQYF
.	TRBJ2-1	TRBV6-4	.	TGTGCCAGCAGTGACCCCCGGGAGACCTACAATGAGCAGTTCTTC	CASSDPRETYNEQFF
.	TRBJ1-1	TRBV4-1	.	TGCGCCAGCAGCCAAGCAACGGGATGGCGGGTCACTGAAGCTTTCTTT	CASSQATGWRVTEAFF
TRBD2	TRBJ2-7	TRBV5-8	.	TGTGCCAGCAGCTTGGGTAGCGGGAGTTACTATGACGAGCAGTACTTC	CASSLGSGSYYDEQYF
.	TRBJ2-7	TRBV10-3	few	TGTGCCATCGGGGACTCCAGCTCCTACGAGCAGTACTTC	CAIGDSSSYEQYF
.	TRBJ1-5	TRBV6-5	.	TGTGCCAGCGGATTGAGCACAGGCAACAATCAGCCCCAGCATTTT	CASGLSTGNNQPQHF
TRBD1	TRBJ2-7	TRBV7-2	.	TGTGCCAGCAGCTACAGGGGACGGGACGAGCAGTACTTC	CASSYRGRDEQYF
.	TRBJ1-2	TRBV27	.	TGTGCCAGCGCGTCGGGACACCCAGGGTATGGCTACACCTTC	CASASGHPGYGYTF
.	TRBJ1-1	TRBV28	few	TGTGCCAGCAGGTGGGGGGCTGAAGCTTTCTTT	CASRWGAEAFF
TRBD1	TRBJ2-7	TRBV7-9	.	TGTGCCAGCAGCTTGGCGACAGGGAACGAGCAGTACTTC	CASSLATGNEQYF
TRBD1	TRBJ1-2	TRBV5-1	.	TGCGCCAGCAGCCCGTGGACAGGGAAGAATGGCTACACCTTC	CASSPWTGKNGYTF